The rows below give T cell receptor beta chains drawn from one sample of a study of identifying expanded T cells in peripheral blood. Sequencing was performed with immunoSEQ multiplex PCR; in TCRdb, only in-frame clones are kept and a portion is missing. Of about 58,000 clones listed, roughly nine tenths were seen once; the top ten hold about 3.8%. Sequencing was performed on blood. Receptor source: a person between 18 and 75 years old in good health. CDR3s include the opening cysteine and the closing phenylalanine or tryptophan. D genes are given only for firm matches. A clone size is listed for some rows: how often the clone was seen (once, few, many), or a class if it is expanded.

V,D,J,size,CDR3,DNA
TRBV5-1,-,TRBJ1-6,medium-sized,CASSLERLGSPLHF,TGCGCCAGCAGCTTGGAGAGGTTGGGTTCACCCCTCCACTTT
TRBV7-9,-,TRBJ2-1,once,CASSLPRQGSSYNEQFF,TGTGCCAGCAGCCTCCCCCGTCAAGGGAGCTCCTACAATGAGCAGTTCTTC
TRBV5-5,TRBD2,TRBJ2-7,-,CASSLGLADSYEQYF,TGTGCCAGCAGCTTGGGACTAGCGGACTCCTACGAGCAGTACTTC
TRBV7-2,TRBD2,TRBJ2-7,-,CASSFQRGGEQYF,TGTGCCAGCAGCTTCCAGCGGGGCGGCGAGCAGTACTTC
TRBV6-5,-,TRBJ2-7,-,CASSSSLGAYEQYF,TGTGCCAGCAGTTCCTCCCTGGGGGCCTACGAGCAGTACTTC
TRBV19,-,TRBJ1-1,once,CASRRTGNTEAFF,TGTGCCAGTAGGCGGACGGGGAACACTGAAGCTTTCTTT
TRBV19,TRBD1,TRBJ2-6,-,CASSITGASGANVLTF,TGTGCCAGTAGTATAACAGGGGCCTCTGGGGCCAACGTCCTGACTTTC
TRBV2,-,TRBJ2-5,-,CADRVGEGSQYF,TGTGCCGATAGGGTCGGTGAGGGGTCCCAGTACTTC
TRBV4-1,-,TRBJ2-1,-,CASSDTPRSYNEQFF,TGCGCCAGCAGCGATACACCCCGGAGTTACAATGAGCAGTTCTTC
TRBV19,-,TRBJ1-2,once,CASRRGDAAFNYGYTF,TGTGCCAGTAGAAGGGGAGACGCAGCTTTTAACTATGGCTACACCTTC
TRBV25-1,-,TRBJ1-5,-,CASSEGGPFNQPQHF,TGTGCCAGCAGTGAGGGCGGACCCTTCAATCAGCCCCAGCATTTT
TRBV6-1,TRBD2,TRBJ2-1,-,CASGPTSGRVPEQFF,TGTGCCAGCGGCCCTACTAGCGGGAGGGTACCTGAGCAGTTCTTC
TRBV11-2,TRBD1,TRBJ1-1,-,CASSQGQPVTEAFF,TGTGCCAGCAGCCAGGGACAGCCTGTAACTGAAGCTTTCTTT
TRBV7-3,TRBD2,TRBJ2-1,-,CASSLSSGTGNEQFF,TGTGCCAGCAGCTTATCTAGCGGGACGGGCAATGAGCAGTTCTTC
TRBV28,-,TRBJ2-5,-,CASSFLAAQETQYF,TGTGCCAGCAGTTTTTTGGCGGCCCAAGAGACCCAGTACTTC
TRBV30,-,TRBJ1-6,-,CAWTSGADSPLHF,TGTGCCTGGACGTCAGGGGCAGATTCACCCCTCCACTTT
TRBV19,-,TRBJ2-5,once,CASGDGVDVWRAQYF,TGTGCCAGTGGGGACGGGGTCGACGTATGGAGGGCCCAGTACTTC
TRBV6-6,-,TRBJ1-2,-,CASSYSRRGNGYTF,TGTGCCAGCAGTTACTCGCGAAGGGGTAACGGCTACACCTTC
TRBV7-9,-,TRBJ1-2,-,CASSLRGSHYGYTF,TGTGCCAGCAGCCTACGGGGAAGCCACTATGGCTACACCTTC
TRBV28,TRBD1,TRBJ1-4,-,CASSGQGLKEKLFF,TGTGCCAGCAGTGGACAGGGTTTGAAGGAAAAACTGTTTTTT
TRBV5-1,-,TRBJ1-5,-,CASSEGRGDERQPQHF,TGCGCCAGCTCTGAGGGCAGGGGTGATGAGAGGCAGCCCCAGCATTTT
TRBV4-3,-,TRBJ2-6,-,CASSQRATSSQAPGANVLTF,TGCGCCAGCAGCCAAAGAGCAACTTCGTCGCAGGCTCCTGGGGCCAACGTCCTGACTTTC
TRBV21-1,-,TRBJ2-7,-,CASSTLRTGRGPYEQYF,TGTGCCAGCAGCACCCTCCGGACAGGGAGGGGTCCCTACGAGCAGTACTTC
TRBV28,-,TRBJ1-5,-,CASSSSKLTDNQPQHF,TGTGCCAGCAGTTCCTCAAAACTGACAGACAATCAGCCCCAGCATTTT
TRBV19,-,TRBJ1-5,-,CASSIGPRNQPQHF,TGTGCCAGTAGTATAGGACCAAGAAATCAGCCCCAGCATTTT
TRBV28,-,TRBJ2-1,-,CASSFRTRYNEQFF,TGTGCCAGCAGTTTTAGGACCCGCTACAATGAGCAGTTCTTC
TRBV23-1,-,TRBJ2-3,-,CASSQQRTDTQYF,TGCGCCAGCAGTCAACAGAGGACAGATACGCAGTATTTT
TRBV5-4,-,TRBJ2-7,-,CASSNQVSYEQYF,TGTGCCAGCAGCAACCAGGTTTCCTACGAGCAGTACTTC
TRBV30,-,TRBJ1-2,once,CAWSRGVSSIPYTF,TGTGCCTGGAGTCGCGGGGTTTCTTCTATTCCCTACACCTTC
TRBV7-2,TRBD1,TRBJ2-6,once,CASSSGRTGDSGANVLTF,TGTGCCAGCAGCTCAGGACGAACAGGGGATTCCGGGGCCAACGTCCTGACTTTC
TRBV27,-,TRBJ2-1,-,CASSRLGGDNEQFF,TGTGCCAGCAGTCGATTAGGGGGGGACAATGAGCAGTTCTTC
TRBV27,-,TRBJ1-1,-,CASSDLSLWNTEAFF,TGTGCCAGCAGTGACCTTAGCTTATGGAACACTGAAGCTTTCTTT
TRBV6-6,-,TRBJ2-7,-,CASSYLAHYEQYF,TGTGCCAGCAGTTACCTAGCGCACTACGAGCAGTACTTC
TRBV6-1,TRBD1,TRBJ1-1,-,CASSGQGVGTEAFF,TGTGCCAGCAGCGGACAGGGAGTTGGCACTGAAGCTTTCTTT
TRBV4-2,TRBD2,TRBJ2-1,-,CASSQARLAGVGSGQFF,TGTGCCAGCAGCCAAGCCAGACTAGCGGGAGTTGGTTCTGGTCAGTTCTTC
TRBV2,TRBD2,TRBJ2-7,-,CASALLAGPYEQYF,TGTGCCAGCGCACTACTAGCGGGACCGTACGAGCAGTACTTC
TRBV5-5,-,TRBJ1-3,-,CASIPGVSGNTIYF,TGTGCCAGCATCCCAGGGGTCTCTGGAAACACCATATATTTT
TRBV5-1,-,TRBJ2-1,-,CASSPDQYSYNEQFF,TGCGCCAGCAGCCCGGACCAATATTCCTACAATGAGCAGTTCTTC
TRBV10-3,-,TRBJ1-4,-,CAISGRVGNEKLFF,TGTGCCATCAGTGGTAGGGTTGGGAATGAAAAACTGTTTTTT
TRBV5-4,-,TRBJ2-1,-,CASSSDGDSYNEQFF,TGTGCCAGCAGCTCGGACGGCGACTCCTACAATGAGCAGTTCTTC
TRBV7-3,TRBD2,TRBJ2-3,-,CASSLGLAGTDTQYF,TGTGCCAGCAGCTTAGGACTAGCGGGAACCGATACGCAGTATTTT
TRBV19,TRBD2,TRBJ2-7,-,CASSIGTAGVPEQYF,TGTGCCAGTAGTATAGGAACAGCGGGAGTCCCCGAGCAGTACTTC
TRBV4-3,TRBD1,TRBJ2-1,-,CATSMTGTYNEQFF,TGCGCCACCTCTATGACAGGGACCTACAATGAGCAGTTCTTC
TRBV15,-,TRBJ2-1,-,CATSPRDNEQFF,TGTGCCACCAGTCCGAGGGACAATGAGCAGTTCTTC
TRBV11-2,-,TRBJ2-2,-,CASSLRGSGALGTGELFF,TGTGCCAGCAGCTTAAGGGGATCGGGGGCACTTGGGACCGGGGAGCTGTTTTTT
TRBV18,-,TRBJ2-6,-,CASSFLISGANVLTF,TGTGCCAGCTCATTCTTAATATCTGGGGCCAACGTCCTGACTTTC
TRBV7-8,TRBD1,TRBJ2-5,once,CASSTRDRVAETQYF,TGTGCCAGCAGCACCCGGGACAGGGTTGCCGAGACCCAGTACTTC
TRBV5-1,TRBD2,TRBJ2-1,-,CASSLVLAGGYNEQFF,TGCGCCAGCAGCTTGGTCCTAGCGGGAGGGTACAATGAGCAGTTCTTC